The text below deals with one TCR beta chain. The data originate from a study of blood T cell repertoires in COVID-19. Sequencing was performed with immunoSEQ multiplex PCR; in TCRdb, only in-frame clones are kept and a portion is missing. The data contain about 180,000 clones, roughly nine tenths of them singletons. The CDR3 consists of 14 residues. Recovered participants had two consecutive negative NP/OP PCR tests, healthcare professional clearance, or symptom resolution. The V gene is TRBV12-2, the J gene TRBJ1-6; the DNA was not used to check the table's D call, TRBD1. TRBV12-2 is annotated as a pseudogene. This receptor was taken from a woman aged 50 to 60 who had recovered from COVID-19. Sample: PBMCs or T cells enriched from blood (not recorded which). CDR3 in amino acids: CASRVRSLNSPLHF. The CDR3 DNA reads TGTGCAAGTCGCGTCAGGTCCTTAAATTCACCCCTCCACTTT.